Shown below are 13 T cell receptor beta chains from a single sample sequenced in a study of CXCR3-negative and CXCR3-positive naive CD8 T cells. Study results and caveats: CXCR3-positive naive cells had more hydrophobic TRB CDR3s than CXCR3-negative naive cells.

These receptors have no identified antigens. The TRB cDNA libraries were prepared by 5' RACE with UMI labels. From the 5' RACE reads, TCRdb lists one entry per CDR3 protein and no DNA. The sample has about 130,000 distinct CDR3 sequences; the top ten hold about 0.62%. Sequences were obtained from naive CXCR3+ CD8+ T cells from blood. The subset: CD45RO-CCR7+CD27+CD95- naive CD8+ T cells expressing CXCR3 (TNR3+). The receptor source for this set is a human donor in good health. Some clones in this sample may be carry-over from other donors' samples.

The CDR3 sequence is CASSLAGIKEETQYF. This chain links TRBV7-9 with TRBJ2-5. Germline lookup yields CDR1 SEHNR and CDR2 FQNEAQ (reference sequence). This CDR3 spans 15 amino acids.

The V and J genes are TRBV29-1 and TRBJ2-7. Germline V gene data show CDR1 as SQVTM and CDR2 as ANQGSEA. CDR3 length: 12 amino acids. The CDR3 loop is CSVALGMGEQYF.

The genes are TRBV7-6 and TRBJ1-1. The CDR3 is 13 residues long. Germline CDR1 and CDR2: SGHVS and FNYEAQ. CDR3 sequence: CASSLGVDTEAFF.

The V and J genes are TRBV12-3 or TRBV12-4 and TRBJ1-1; as DNA is missing, the TRBD1 call by TCRdb cannot be tested. This CDR3 has 13 amino acids. Here the CDR3 reads CASTTGMNTEAFF.

This chain connects TRBV12-3 or TRBV12-4 to TRBJ2-4; the D gene TCRdb calls, TRBD1, cannot be checked with no DNA. The CDR3 consists of 17 residues. CDR3 protein: CASSFWSIGGAGNIQYF.

The chain couples TRBV7-9 to TRBJ2-7; absent DNA, TCRdb's TRBD2 call cannot be checked. Per the germline V gene, CDR1 is SEHNR and CDR2 is FQNEAQ (reference sequence). This CDR3 spans 16 amino acids. The CDR3 here is CASSPRSGLSSYEQYF.

V is TRBV25-1 and J is TRBJ1-2. The length of the CDR3 is 14 residues. Germline lookup yields CDR1 MGHDK and CDR2 SYGVNS. The CDR3 is CASSEWSLGGGYTF.

The chain employs TRBV20-1 and TRBJ1-2; TCRdb names TRBD1, which stays unverified in the absence of DNA. Germline assignment: CDR1 DFQATT and CDR2 SNEGSKA (reference sequence). This CDR3 region has 15 residues. The CDR3 spells CSARDSDRGQGGYTF.

The chain has TRBV29-1 and TRBJ1-1; no DNA is available, so the TRBD1 call from TCRdb remains unchecked. CDR1 is SQVTM, CDR2 ANQGSEA, per germline. The CDR3 contains 13 residues. The CDR3 region is CSVEMSGQTEAFF.

The chain combines TRBV3-1 with TRBJ2-7; TCRdb calls TRBD1, which cannot be checked without DNA. The CDR3 runs to 15 residues. CDR1 is LGHDT and CDR2 is YNNKEL in the germline V gene (reference sequence). This CDR3 is CASSQVGGIGYEQYF.

CDR3 loop: CSVGQGDTYEQYF. The chain recombines TRBV29-1 with TRBJ2-7; TCRdb gives TRBD1 as the D gene, but with no DNA this cannot be confirmed. CDR1 is SQVTM, CDR2 ANQGSEA, per germline. The CDR3 spans 13 residues.

The chain joins TRBV5-5 to TRBJ2-1. Per germline, CDR1 SGHKS and CDR2 YYEKEE (reference sequence). The CDR3 is 14 amino acids. CDR3 sequence reads: CASSYDFYIYEQFF.

V gene TRBV29-1 combines with J gene TRBJ2-1; TCRdb lists TRBD2, though no DNA is available to test this call. This CDR3 is 15 amino acids long. From germline, CDR1 is SQVTM and CDR2 ANQGSEA. CDR3 protein: CSVEVARADRSEQFF.